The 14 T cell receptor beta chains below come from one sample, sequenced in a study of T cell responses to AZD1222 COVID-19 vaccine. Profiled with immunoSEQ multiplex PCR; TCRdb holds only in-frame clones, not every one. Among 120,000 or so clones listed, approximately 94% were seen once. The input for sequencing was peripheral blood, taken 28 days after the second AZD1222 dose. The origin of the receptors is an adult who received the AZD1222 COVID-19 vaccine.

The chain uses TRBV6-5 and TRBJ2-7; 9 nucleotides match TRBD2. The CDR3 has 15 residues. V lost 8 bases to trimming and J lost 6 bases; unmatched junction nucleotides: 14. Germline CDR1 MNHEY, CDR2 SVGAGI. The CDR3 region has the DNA TGTGCCAGCGGGAATAGCGGGGGACCCTCGGGCGAGCAGTACTTC. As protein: CASGNSGGPSGEQYF.

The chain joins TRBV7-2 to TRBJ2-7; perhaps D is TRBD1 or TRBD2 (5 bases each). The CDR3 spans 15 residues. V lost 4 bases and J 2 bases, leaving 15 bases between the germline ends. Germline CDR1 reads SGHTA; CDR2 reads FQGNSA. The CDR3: CASSWERGGTYEQYF. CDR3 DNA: TGTGCCAGCAGCTGGGAACGGGGCGGAACCTACGAGCAGTACTTC.

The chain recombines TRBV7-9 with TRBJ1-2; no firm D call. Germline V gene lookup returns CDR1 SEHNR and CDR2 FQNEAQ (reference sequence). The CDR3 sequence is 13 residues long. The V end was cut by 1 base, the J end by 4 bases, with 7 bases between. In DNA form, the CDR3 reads TGTGCCAGCAGCTTAGGGGCTGGCTATGGCTACACCTTC. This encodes CASSLGAGYGYTF.

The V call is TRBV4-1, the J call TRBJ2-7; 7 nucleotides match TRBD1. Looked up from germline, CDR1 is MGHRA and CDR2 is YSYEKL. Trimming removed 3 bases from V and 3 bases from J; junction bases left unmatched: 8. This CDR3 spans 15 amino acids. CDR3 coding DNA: TGCGCCAGCAGCCAGCAGACAGGGATCAACTACGAGCAGTACTTC. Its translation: CASSQQTGINYEQYF.

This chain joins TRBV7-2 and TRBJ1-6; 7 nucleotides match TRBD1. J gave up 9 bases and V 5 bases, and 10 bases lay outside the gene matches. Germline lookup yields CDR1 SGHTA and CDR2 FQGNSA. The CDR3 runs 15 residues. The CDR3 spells CASSPRQGRGSPLHF. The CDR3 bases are TGTGCCAGCAGCCCCCGACAGGGAAGAGGTTCACCCCTCCACTTT.

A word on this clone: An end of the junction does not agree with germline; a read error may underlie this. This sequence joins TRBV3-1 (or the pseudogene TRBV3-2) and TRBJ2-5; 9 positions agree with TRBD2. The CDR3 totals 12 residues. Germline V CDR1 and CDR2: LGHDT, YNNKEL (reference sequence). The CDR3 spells CASSQGTSGLHF. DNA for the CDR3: TGTGCCAGCAGCCAGGGCACTAGCGGGTTGCACTTC.

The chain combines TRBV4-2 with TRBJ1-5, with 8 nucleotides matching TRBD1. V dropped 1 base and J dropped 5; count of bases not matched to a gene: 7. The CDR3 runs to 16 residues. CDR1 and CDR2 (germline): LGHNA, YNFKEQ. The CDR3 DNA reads TGTGCCAGCAGCCAAGGGCCGACAGGGGATGATCAGCCCCAGCATTTT. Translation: CASSQGPTGDDQPQHF.

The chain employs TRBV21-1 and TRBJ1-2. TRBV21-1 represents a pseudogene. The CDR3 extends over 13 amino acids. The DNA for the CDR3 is TGTGCCAGCAGCGCGGGACTTAGAGATGGCTACACCTTC. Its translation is CASSAGLRDGYTF.

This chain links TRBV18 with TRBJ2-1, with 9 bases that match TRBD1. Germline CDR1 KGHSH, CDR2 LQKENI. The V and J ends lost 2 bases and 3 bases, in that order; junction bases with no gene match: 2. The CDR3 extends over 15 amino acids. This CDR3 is CASSPGTGSYNEQFF. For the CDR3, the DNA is TGTGCCAGCTCACCAGGGACAGGGAGCTACAATGAGCAGTTCTTC.

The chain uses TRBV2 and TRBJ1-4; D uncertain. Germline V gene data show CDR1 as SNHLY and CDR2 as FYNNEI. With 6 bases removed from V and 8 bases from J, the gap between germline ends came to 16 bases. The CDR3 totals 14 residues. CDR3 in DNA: TGTGCCAGCAGCCCCGTAAAAGCGGGAGAAAAACTGTTTTTT. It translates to CASSPVKAGEKLFF.

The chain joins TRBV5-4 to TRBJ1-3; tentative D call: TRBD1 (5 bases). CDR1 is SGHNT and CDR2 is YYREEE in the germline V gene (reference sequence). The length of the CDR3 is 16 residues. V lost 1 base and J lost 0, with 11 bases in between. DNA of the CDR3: TGTGCCAGCAGCTTGACAGGTCCCCTCTCTGGAAACACCATATATTTT. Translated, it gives CASSLTGPLSGNTIYF.

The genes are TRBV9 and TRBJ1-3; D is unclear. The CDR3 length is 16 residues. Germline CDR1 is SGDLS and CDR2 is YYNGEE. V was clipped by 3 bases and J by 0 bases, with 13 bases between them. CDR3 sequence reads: CASSALASSSGNTIYF. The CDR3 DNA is TGTGCCAGCAGCGCCTTGGCCAGCAGCTCTGGAAACACCATATATTTT.

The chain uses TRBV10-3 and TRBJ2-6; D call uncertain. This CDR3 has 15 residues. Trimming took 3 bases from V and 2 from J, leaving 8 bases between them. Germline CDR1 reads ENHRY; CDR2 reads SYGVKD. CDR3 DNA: TGTGCCATCAGTGACCGAAGCCCTGGGGCCAACGTCCTGACTTTC. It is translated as CAISDRSPGANVLTF.

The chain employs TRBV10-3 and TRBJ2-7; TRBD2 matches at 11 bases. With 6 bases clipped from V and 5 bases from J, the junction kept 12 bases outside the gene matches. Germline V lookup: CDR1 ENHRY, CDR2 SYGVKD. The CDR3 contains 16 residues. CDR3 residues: CAISFGGIAGGHEQYF. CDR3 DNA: TGTGCCATCAGCTTTGGCGGGATAGCGGGAGGGCACGAGCAGTACTTC.